The 23 T cell receptor beta chains below all came from one sample that was sequenced in a study of blood T cell repertoires in COVID-19. Only in-frame clones appear in the TCRdb table, and some are missing; sequencing was by immunoSEQ multiplex PCR. The sample has some 370,000 clones, roughly 90% seen once. Sequences were obtained from peripheral blood. The receptors derive from a man younger than 30 with active or convalescent COVID-19.

The V call is TRBV10-2, the J call TRBJ1-2; TRBD1 is a possible D gene (6 bases). The CDR3 covers 14 residues. The germline CDR1 and CDR2 sequences are WSHSY and SAAADI. Deletions cut 7 bases from V and 4 bases from J, with 16 bases between. The CDR3 DNA sequence: TGCGCCAGCACCCGGGACAAGGGCCTCTATGGCTACACCTTC. The encoded protein is CASTRDKGLYGYTF.

This chain connects TRBV5-6 to TRBJ1-2; the D gene is possibly TRBD1 (6 bases). The CDR3 has 15 residues. Germline assignment: CDR1 SGHDT and CDR2 YYEEEE. The V end lost 1 base, the J end lost 6 bases, and 16 bases lay between the germline ends. The CDR3 DNA reads as TGTGCCAGCAGCTTGAACTTTGACAGGCGCGATGGCTACACCTTC. This sequence encodes CASSLNFDRRDGYTF.

The chain couples TRBV6-5 to TRBJ2-7; a possible D gene is TRBD2 (5 bases). Trimming cost V 8 bases and J 0 bases, with 14 bases left between them. The CDR3 spans 14 residues. In germline, CDR1 is MNHEY, CDR2 SVGAGI. DNA for the CDR3: TGTGCCAGCTATAGGACTGGAAGCTCCTACGAGCAGTACTTC. Protein: CASYRTGSSYEQYF.

V is TRBV27 and J is TRBJ2-7; tentative D call: TRBD2 (5 bases). V was shortened by 5 bases and J by 5 bases, with 16 bases between the two germline ends. Germline V gene lookup returns CDR1 MNHEY and CDR2 SMNVEV (reference sequence). The CDR3 is made up of 14 amino acids. The DNA for the CDR3 is TGTGCCAGCAGTAGCGGATTTAACCGGGACGAGCAGTACTTC. This codes for CASSSGFNRDEQYF.

J is TRBJ2-1 and V is TRBV7-2, with 7 bases fitting TRBD2. The junction had 23 bases not matched to a gene; V was cut back by 3 bases and J by 9 bases. Germline CDR1 reads SGHTA; CDR2 reads FQGNSA. This CDR3 spans 19 amino acids. The CDR3 region is CASSFLRSPGGVRSGEQFF. The CDR3 DNA follows: TGTGCCAGCAGCTTCCTCAGATCCCCGGGGGGTGTAAGGTCGGGTGAGCAGTTCTTC.

V gene TRBV5-1 combines with J gene TRBJ1-2, with no clear D. Deletions cut 0 bases from V and 6 bases from J, with 12 bases between. Germline CDR1 and CDR2: SGHRS and YFSETQ. CDR3 size: 14 residues. CDR3 in DNA: TGCGCCAGCAGCTTGGGGTGGCCCATGGATGGCTACACCTTC. Translated, it gives CASSLGWPMDGYTF.

This chain links TRBV7-9 with TRBJ2-7, with D tentatively TRBD2 (6 bases). Trimming stripped 2 bases from V and 0 bases from J, with 14 bases between. CDR3 length: 16 amino acids. From germline, CDR1 is SEHNR and CDR2 FQNEAQ (reference sequence). The CDR3 DNA sequence: TGTGCCAGCAGCTTAAGCAGGGACTCAAACTCCTACGAGCAGTACTTC. It encodes CASSLSRDSNSYEQYF. Looking up the rest from reference TRBV7-9 and TRBJ2-7 gives the full variable domain: DTGVSQNPRHKITKRGQNVTFRCDPISEHNRLYWYRQTLGQGPEFLTYFQNEAQLEKSRLLSDRFSAERPKGSFSTLEIQRTEQGDSAMYLCASSLSRDSNSYEQYFGPGTRLTVT.

The CDR3: CASSWGQQPQHF. The CDR3 nucleotides are TGTGCCAGCAGTTGGGGGCAGCAGCCCCAGCATTTT. V and J are TRBV28 and TRBJ1-5; D may be TRBD1 (6 bases). The V gene's germline CDR1 is MDHEN and CDR2 SYDVKM. This CDR3 is built from 12 residues. V lost 4 bases to trimming and J lost 7 bases, with 8 bases between them.

The genes are TRBV13 and TRBJ1-2; 7 bases map to TRBD1. The length of the CDR3 is 14 residues. The germline gives CDR1 PRHDT, CDR2 FYEKMQ (reference sequence). V gave up 4 bases and J gave up 1 base; unmatched junction bases: 3. CDR3 DNA sequence: TGTGCCAGCAGCTCGGACAGGCGTAACTATGGCTACACCTTC. Translated, it gives CASSSDRRNYGYTF. The full variable domain, in which reference TRBV13 and TRBJ1-2 provide the parts outside the CDR3, is AAGVIQSPRHLIKEKRETATLKCYPIPRHDTVYWYQQGPGQDPQFLISFYEKMQSDKGSIPDRFSAQQFSDYHSELNMSSLELGDSALYFCASSSDRRNYGYTFGSGTRLTVV.

The CDR3 coding sequence is TGTGCCACCAGCAGACGTTACGGGGGGGACGAGCAGTACTTC. Translation: CATSRRYGGDEQYF. The genes are TRBV15 and TRBJ2-7; 8 bases are a match to TRBD2. The CDR3 loop spans 14 amino acids. Germline V lookup: CDR1 LNHNV, CDR2 YYDKDF (reference sequence). V was clipped by 2 bases and J by 5 bases; unmatched bases: 5.

The chain has TRBV30 and TRBJ1-3, with D tentatively TRBD1 (5 bases). The length of the CDR3 is 14 residues. The germline V gene encodes CDR1 GTSNPN and CDR2 SVGIG (reference sequence). Trimming left V 3 bases short and J 0 bases short, with 9 bases between. CDR3 region: CAWRQGNSGNTIYF. In nucleotides, the CDR3 is TGTGCCTGGAGGCAGGGCAACTCTGGAAACACCATATATTTT.

The rearrangement joins TRBV5-4 to TRBJ1-1; TRBD1 might be the D (6 bases). This CDR3 comprises 14 residues. V was cut by 6 bases and J by 5 bases, with 17 bases left in between. Germline assignment: CDR1 SGHNT and CDR2 YYREEE (reference sequence). The DNA of the CDR3 is TGTGCCAGCACCTCGATCAGGGGCGGAACTGAAGCTTTCTTT. Amino acid sequence: CASTSIRGGTEAFF. The full variable domain, rest sourced from reference TRBV5-4 and TRBJ1-1, is ETGVTQSPTHLIKTRGQQVTLRCSSQSGHNTVSWYQQALGQGPQFIFQYYREEENGRGNFPPRFSGLQFPNYSSELNVNALELDDSALYLCASTSIRGGTEAFFGQGTRLTVV.

The chain joins TRBV7-8 to TRBJ2-5, with TRBD2 identical over 8 bases. The germline V gene has CDR1 SGHVS and CDR2 FQNEAQ. The CDR3 totals 15 residues. The junction had 7 bases not matched to a gene; V was cut back by 2 bases and J by 5 bases. The CDR3 spells CASSLPTGGTETQYF. CDR3 in DNA: TGTGCCAGCAGCTTACCAACGGGGGGGACCGAGACCCAGTACTTC.

The rearrangement uses TRBV2 and TRBJ1-1; D is uncertain. V gave up 3 bases and J gave up 3 bases, with 14 bases separating them. The CDR3 extends over 15 amino acids. Germline loops: CDR1 SNHLY, CDR2 FYNNEI. In nucleotides, the CDR3 is TGTGCCAGCAGTGAGGGAGGTACGCTGGACACTGAAGCTTTCTTT. This codes for CASSEGGTLDTEAFF.

This rearrangement joins TRBV6-5 to TRBJ2-7, with 10 bases lining up with TRBD1. The ends lost 7 bases at V and 4 bases at J; junction bases unmatched: 7. This CDR3 contains 14 residues. The germline CDR1 and CDR2 sequences are MNHEY and SVGAGI. CDR3 sequence reads: CASNDPGQGYEQYF. CDR3 bases: TGTGCCAGCAACGACCCGGGACAGGGGTACGAGCAGTACTTC.

The chain recombines TRBV11-3 with TRBJ2-3; 10 bases fit TRBD2. Germline CDR1 and CDR2: SGHNT and YENEEA. The J segment lost 4 bases and the V segment lost 3 bases, leaving 4 bases of the junction unmatched. This CDR3 region has 15 residues. Here the CDR3 DNA reads TGTGCCAGCAGCTTGTCTAGCGGGAGCTCAGATACGCAGTATTTT. This encodes CASSLSSGSSDTQYF.

This clone was seen once. The gene calls are TRBV28 and TRBJ1-2; TRBD1 matches at 9 bases. The V gene end was trimmed by 6 bases and the J gene end by 8 bases; junction bases not matched to a gene: 7. The CDR3 is made up of 13 amino acids. The germline gives CDR1 MDHEN, CDR2 SYDVKM. The CDR3 sequence: CASSGGQGYGYTF. The CDR3 bases are TGTGCCAGCAGCGGCGGACAGGGGTACGGCTACACCTTC.

This clone was detected only a few times. In the same sample, other DNA sequences code for this CDR3. This sequence joins TRBV2 and TRBJ2-2, with D hard to call. The germline gives CDR1 SNHLY, CDR2 FYNNEI. The V end was cut by 5 bases, the J end by 6 bases, with 7 bases between. This CDR3 has 12 residues. CDR3 nucleotide sequence: TGTGCCAGCAGTCCCTTCGCCGGGGAGCTGTTTTTT. This translates into CASSPFAGELFF.

The rearrangement uses TRBV3-1 (or the pseudogene TRBV3-2) and TRBJ1-5, with D perhaps matching TRBD1 (5 bases). There are 15 residues in the CDR3. Germline V CDR1 and CDR2: LGHDT, YNNKEL (reference sequence). V was cut by 0 bases and J by 1 base, with 7 bases left in between. The CDR3 protein is CASSQDQGSNQPQHF. In nucleotides, the CDR3 is TGTGCCAGCAGCCAAGACCAGGGAAGCAATCAGCCCCAGCATTTT.

The rearrangement uses TRBV21-1 and TRBJ1-1. TRBV21-1 constitutes a pseudogene. The CDR3 is 16 amino acids. The CDR3 sequence is CAWKLGVTGGNTEAFF. The CDR3 nucleotides read TGTGCCTGGAAACTCGGGGTGACGGGGGGGAACACTGAAGCTTTCTTT.

This clone has only a few counts. The genes are TRBV6-6 and TRBJ2-1; the D gene is possibly TRBD1 (6 bases). Trimming removed 5 bases at V and 4 bases at J, with 12 bases between. CDR3 length equals 14 residues. Germline CDR1 MNHNY, CDR2 SVGAGI (reference sequence). CDR3 in amino acids: CASSQGSNYNEQFF. In DNA, the CDR3 is TGTGCCAGCAGTCAGGGGTCGAATTACAATGAGCAGTTCTTC.

This chain connects TRBV19 to TRBJ1-6; no reliable D call. The germline CDR1 and CDR2 sequences are LNHDA and SQIVND (reference sequence). The length of the CDR3 is 15 residues. The V and J ends lost 0 bases and 9 bases respectively, with 12 bases between them. As DNA, the CDR3 is TGTGCCAGTAGTATAGATCCGGTTTCCTCTTCACCCCTCCACTTT. It specifies CASSIDPVSSSPLHF.

V and J are TRBV7-9 and TRBJ1-2; D is possibly TRBD1 (6 bases). V was trimmed by 1 base and J by 7 bases, leaving 16 bases between them. CDR1 SEHNR and CDR2 FQNEAQ come from the germline V gene (reference sequence). CDR3 length: 15 residues. The CDR3 loop reads CASSLVGRGKRGYTF. The CDR3 region has the DNA TGTGCCAGCAGCTTAGTGGGCAGGGGAAAACGTGGCTACACCTTC.